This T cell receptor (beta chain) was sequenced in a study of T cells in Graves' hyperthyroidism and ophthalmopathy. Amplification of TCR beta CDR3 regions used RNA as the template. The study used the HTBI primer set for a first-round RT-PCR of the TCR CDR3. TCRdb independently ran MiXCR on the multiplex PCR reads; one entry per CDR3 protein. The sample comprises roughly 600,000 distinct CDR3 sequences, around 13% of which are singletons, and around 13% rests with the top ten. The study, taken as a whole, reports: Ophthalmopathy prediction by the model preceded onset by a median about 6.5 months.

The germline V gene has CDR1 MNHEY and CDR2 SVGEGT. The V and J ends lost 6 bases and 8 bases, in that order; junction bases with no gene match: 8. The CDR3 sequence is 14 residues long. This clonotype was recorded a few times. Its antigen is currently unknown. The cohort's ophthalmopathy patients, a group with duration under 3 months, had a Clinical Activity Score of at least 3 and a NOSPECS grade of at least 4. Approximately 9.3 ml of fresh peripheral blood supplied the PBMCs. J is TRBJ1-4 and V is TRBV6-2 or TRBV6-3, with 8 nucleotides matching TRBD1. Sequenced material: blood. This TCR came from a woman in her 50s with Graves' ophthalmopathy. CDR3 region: CASRYRDRPEKLFF. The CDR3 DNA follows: TGTGCCAGCAGGTACCGGGACAGGCCCGAAAAACTGTTTTTT.